Sequencing of this TCR beta chain was carried out in a study of blood T cell repertoires in COVID-19. Study background: COVID-19 samples collected from the United States, Italy and Spain covered acute and convalescent phases.

The CDR3 runs to 13 residues. Unmatched junction bases numbered 2, after V lost 3 bases and J lost 3 bases. From germline, CDR1 is LNHDA and CDR2 SQIVND (reference sequence). In the authors' methods: Amplification with reference gene primers provided the estimates of nucleated cell counts. Produced via immunoSEQ multiplex PCR; TCRdb's table is partial and in-frame only. For V, J and clone size, that table is used; D and trimming come from the DNA. The data hold about 250,000 clones, with approximately 85% observed a single time. This clonotype originated in a woman aged 45-59 years with acute COVID-19. The V gene is TRBV19, the J gene TRBJ2-7; 7 bases agree with TRBD1. Source material: PBMCs or T cells enriched from blood (not recorded which). CDR3 loop: CASSIGTDYEQYF. The CDR3 nucleotides read TGTGCCAGTAGTATCGGGACAGACTACGAGCAGTACTTC.